The entry below describes one TCR beta chain. What it binds is unknown. V lost 6 bases and J lost 4, with 15 bases in between. The CDR3 consists of 15 residues. Germline V gene data show CDR1 as KGHDR and CDR2 as SFDVKD. With a J-beta primer mix and a sample-barcoded 5' primer, a second PCR ran roughly 7 to 11 cycles. TCRdb fed the 5' RACE reads into MiXCR, producing one record per CDR3 protein. The sample comprises some 560,000 distinct CDR3 sequences, 27% of which are singletons, and about 3.9% rests with the top ten. These data belong to a study of blood T cells in healthy people across ages. Points from the study as a whole: Significant beta diversity loss was already apparent by age about 39, declining roughly linearly.

In each sample, at least 7 million PBMCs were isolated. The same data also contributed to another study, on T cells of mothers and their children. From that second work: The cDNA synthesis received all extracted RNA, at about 1.6 ug per 15 ul.

The genes are TRBV24-1 and TRBJ2-1, with a tentative D call TRBD1 (6 bases). The receptor was isolated from a boy aged 2 to 10 in good health. The sequencing sample was made of blood. CDR3 protein: CATSWGPPYYNEQFF. CDR3 DNA: TGTGCCACCAGTTGGGGGCCGCCCTATTACAATGAGCAGTTCTTC.